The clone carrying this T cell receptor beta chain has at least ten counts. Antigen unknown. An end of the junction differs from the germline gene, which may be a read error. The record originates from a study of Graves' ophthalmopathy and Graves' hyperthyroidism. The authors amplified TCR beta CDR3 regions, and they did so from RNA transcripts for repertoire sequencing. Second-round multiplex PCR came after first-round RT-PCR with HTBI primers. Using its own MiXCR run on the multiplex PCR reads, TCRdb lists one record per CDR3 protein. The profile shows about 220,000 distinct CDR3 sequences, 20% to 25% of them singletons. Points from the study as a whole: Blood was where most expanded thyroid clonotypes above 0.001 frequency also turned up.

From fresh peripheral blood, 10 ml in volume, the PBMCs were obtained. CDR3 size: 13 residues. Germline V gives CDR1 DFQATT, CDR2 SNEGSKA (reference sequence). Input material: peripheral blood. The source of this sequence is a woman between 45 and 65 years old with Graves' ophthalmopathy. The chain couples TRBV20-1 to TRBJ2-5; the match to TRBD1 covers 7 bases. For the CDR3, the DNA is TGCAGTGCTGGAGAGGGGGCTTGGGAGACCCAGTACTTC. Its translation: CSAGEGAWETQYF.